The sequence of this T cell receptor beta chain was determined in a study of shared clonotypes between healthy human individuals. A single count supports this clone. Antigen: not known. This sample includes further DNA sequences coding for the same CDR3. General study results and limits: Generation probability values for non-shared clonotypes were lower than those for clonotypes shared by all four donors.

TCRdb's copy holds only in-frame clones and misses some; the assay was immunoSEQ multiplex PCR. The sample carries about 680,000 clones, roughly 94% recorded once. With 1 base clipped from V and 2 bases from J, the junction kept 2 bases outside the gene matches. Germline loops: CDR1 GTSNPN, CDR2 SVGIG (reference sequence). CDR3 length: 14 amino acids. Only CD45RO-negative cells positively selected for CCR7 counted as naive CD8 cells, so terminally differentiated effector memory CD45RA+ cells were excluded. The clonotype comes from a man in his thirties or forties in good health. The chain has TRBV30 and TRBJ2-3; 8 bases align to TRBD2. The sequenced material came from naive CD8+ T cells sorted from blood. CDR3 bases: TGTGCCTGGAGTGGCGGGGGGCCCACAGATACGCAGTATTTT. As protein: CAWSGGGPTDTQYF.